This T cell receptor beta chain was documented in a study of blood T cell repertoires in COVID-19. The CDR3 sequence is 14 residues long. CDR1 and CDR2 from the germline V gene are LGHNA and YSLEER. Trimming left V 0 bases short and J 5 bases short, with 8 bases between. Sequencing used immunoSEQ multiplex PCR; TCRdb keeps in-frame clones, though not all of them. In the table there are more than 250,000 clones, around 85% of which are singletons. The gene calls are TRBV4-3 and TRBJ2-1; the D is unclear. Sequences were obtained from PBMCs or T cells enriched from blood (not recorded which). The receptor was derived from a man younger than 45 who had recovered from COVID-19. The CDR3 spells CASSQDSKNNEQFF. Here the CDR3 DNA reads TGCGCCAGCAGCCAAGATAGTAAGAACAATGAGCAGTTCTTC.